This T cell receptor (beta chain) came from a study of human T cells and chemical hapten exposure. TCRdb re-derived calls from the RACE reads in MiXCR, one entry per CDR3 protein. The sample consists of 350,000 to 400,000 distinct CDR3 sequences, 5.1% of them appearing once. Germline values: CDR1 MNHEY, CDR2 SVGEGT. J gave up 3 bases and V 4 bases, and 5 bases lay outside the gene matches. The CDR3 covers 15 residues. Time point described: pre-sensitization, week 0. As for treatment: therapeutic diphenylcyclopropenone sensitization with weekly scalp DPC. This TCR was sampled from a woman aged 50 to 65 with alopecia areata. Some clones in this sample may be carry-over from other donors' samples. The V call is TRBV6-2 or TRBV6-3, the J call TRBJ2-3, with TRBD1 matching 9 bases. This material consisted of whole blood, taken in connection with sensitization to the hapten diphenylcyclopropenone (DPC). Written as DNA, the CDR3 is TGTGCCAGCAGTTCGTTCGGGACAGGGACAGATACGCAGTATTTT. Translated: CASSSFGTGTDTQYF.